The 13 T cell receptor beta chains listed next were all sequenced from one sample in a study of T cells in Graves' hyperthyroidism and ophthalmopathy (dated by TCRdb to between 2018 and 2020). To prepare the library, multiplex PCR was applied. Sequenced on an Illumina HiSeq 2000. The TCR beta CDR3 regions were amplified from the RNA transcripts. The first round of RT-PCR for the TCR CDR3 was performed with the HTBI primer set and the Qiagen OneStep RT-PCR kit. In TCRdb, the public reads were trimmed at Q25 with fastp and aligned with MiXCR, with productive beta chains retained. CDR3 protein duplicates are merged, each entry listing the most common genes and DNA. Recorded for this sample are roughly 580,000 distinct CDR3 sequences; approximately 44% of them occurred a single time. Roughly 8.2% of the sample comes from the top ten. Sample: peripheral blood or thyroid tissue (not recorded which). The receptors here all came from a woman under 30 with Graves' hyperthyroidism. Donor details come from another sample of the same person, matched by shared clones.

The chain couples TRBV29-1 to TRBJ2-7; D ambiguous. CDR1 and CDR2 (germline): SQVTM, ANQGSEA. This CDR3 has 13 residues. V was cut by 5 bases and J by 3 bases, with 14 bases left in between. The CDR3 loop is CSVWSGQNYEQYF. CDR3 in DNA: TGCAGCGTTTGGAGTGGGCAGAACTACGAGCAGTACTTC.

Here the CDR3 reads CSDPKETQYF. DNA of the CDR3: TGCAGCGACCCCAAAGAGACCCAGTACTTC. The V and J genes are TRBV29-1 and TRBJ2-5, with D uncertain. In germline, CDR1 is SQVTM, CDR2 ANQGSEA. The CDR3 is 10 amino acids. Trimming cost V 7 bases and J 3 bases, with 6 bases left between them.

The genes are TRBV21-1 and TRBJ1-2; TRBD1 is taken as the D call from the table, unchecked against the DNA. TRBV21-1 is a known pseudogene. The CDR3 runs to 14 residues. The CDR3 protein is CASSNTGGAWGYTF. CDR3 sequence (DNA): TGTGCCAGCAGCAACACAGGGGGCGCTTGGGGCTACACCTTC.

This clonotype was counted a few times. V is TRBV5-4 and J is TRBJ2-5; D gene uncertain. The CDR3 totals 14 residues. Germline CDR1 reads SGHNT; CDR2 reads YYREEE (reference sequence). The germline V and J ends were trimmed by 3 bases and 2 bases, with 11 bases remaining between them. This CDR3 is CASSSKTDQETQYF. The CDR3 DNA reads as TGTGCCAGCAGCTCAAAGACGGATCAAGAGACCCAGTACTTC.

This clonotype was observed a single time. A much larger clone differs by one base, so this may be a read error. The final CDR3 position lacks the conserved phenylalanine or tryptophan, pointing to a likely read error. The limits of the CDR3 on the DNA are not certain, so only TCRdb's listed CDR3 is given. This chain uses TRBV11-2 with TRBJ1-4; the table's D call, TRBD1, was not checked against the DNA. From its first to its last residue, the CDR3 has 13 amino acids. The germline gives CDR1 SGHAT, CDR2 FQNNGV. The CDR3 region is CASSDPRTGGASL.

The chain is built from TRBV9 and TRBJ2-5; D remains unclear. This CDR3 comprises 15 residues. Trimming removed 4 bases from V and 3 bases from J, with 16 bases in between. Germline loops: CDR1 SGDLS, CDR2 YYNGEE. This chain's CDR3 is CASSQAEIGKETQYF. CDR3 bases: TGTGCCAGCAGCCAAGCCGAGATCGGTAAAGAGACCCAGTACTTC.

The chain carries TRBV12-3 or TRBV12-4 and TRBJ2-5; 10 bases match TRBD2. The CDR3 is 14 amino acids. V shed 6 bases, J shed 5 bases, and the junction held 6 bases outside the gene matches. The CDR3 spells CASRLAGVSETQYF. The CDR3 region has the DNA TGTGCCAGCAGGCTAGCGGGAGTGTCGGAGACCCAGTACTTC.

This clonotype occurred a few times. The J gene is TRBJ1-1, the V gene TRBV7-9; TRBD1 is a possible D gene (5 bases). Germline V gene sequence: CDR1 SEHNR, CDR2 FQNEAQ (reference sequence). CDR3 size: 14 residues. Trimming took 3 bases from V and 4 from J, leaving 12 bases between them. CDR3 sequence: CASSFITGVTEAFF. DNA of the CDR3: TGTGCCAGCAGCTTTATCACGGGGGTCACTGAAGCTTTCTTT.

The chain is built from TRBV20-1 and TRBJ1-2, with D hard to call. Deletions cut 3 bases from V and 6 bases from J, with 20 bases between. Germline V gene sequence: CDR1 DFQATT, CDR2 SNEGSKA (reference sequence). CDR3 length: 15 amino acids. CDR3 nucleotides: TGCAGTGCTAGGGGCACCCCAGGCAGGAGAGATGGCTACACCTTC. Translating gives CSARGTPGRRDGYTF.

The sample holds many counts of this clonotype. An end of the junction differs from the germline gene, which may be a read error. The chain employs TRBV10-3 and TRBJ2-7; D gene uncertain. The CDR3 is 14 amino acids. The V gene's germline CDR1 is ENHRY and CDR2 SYGVKD. CDR3 in DNA: TGTGCCATCAGTGAGTCGACCTTGCGGAAGGAGCTTGCCTTC. It yields the protein CAISESTLRKELAF.

This clonotype was observed many times. The rearrangement uses TRBV7-9 and TRBJ1-5; D ambiguous. This CDR3 is built from 13 residues. Germline V gene lookup returns CDR1 SEHNR and CDR2 FQNEAQ (reference sequence). V lost 1 base, J lost 5 bases, and 6 bases lay in between. The CDR3 is CASSLGEYQPQHF. As DNA, the CDR3 is TGTGCCAGCAGCTTAGGCGAATATCAGCCCCAGCATTTT.

The genes are TRBV7-2 and TRBJ2-7; tentatively, D is TRBD1 or TRBD2 (5 bases each). Germline lookup yields CDR1 SGHTA and CDR2 FQGNSA. The CDR3 length is 15 residues. Between the trimmed V and J ends, which lost 5 bases and 0 bases, there was a span of 14 bases. CDR3 sequence reads: CASSLVGVVSYEQYF. CDR3 sequence (DNA): TGTGCCAGCAGCCTAGTGGGGGTAGTCTCCTACGAGCAGTACTTC.

V and J are TRBV2 and TRBJ2-7; D is uncertain. V dropped 2 bases and J dropped 6 bases, with 11 bases sitting between them. The CDR3 sequence is 13 residues long. The germline V gene encodes CDR1 SNHLY and CDR2 FYNNEI. CDR3 sequence (DNA): TGTGCCAGCAGTGAACGGAAATCCGGCGAGCAGTACTTC. Translation gives CASSERKSGEQYF.